A single sample gave rise to the 29 T cell receptor beta chains below, sequenced in a study of CD8+ T cells in alopecia areata. Treatment: oral pan-JAK inhibitor, 5-10 mg twice daily. cDNA reverse transcribed from extracted RNA served as the sequencing template. Sequencing was performed with immunoSEQ multiplex PCR; in TCRdb, only in-frame clones are kept and a portion is missing. The table includes 200,000 or so clones, roughly 64% detected once. This sample comprised CD4+ T cells sorted from blood, obtained at week 24, from a patient treated with tofacitinib. The receptors shown here come from a human donor with alopecia areata.

This clone was picked up a small number of times. V usage is TRBV29-1 and J usage is TRBJ2-5, with TRBD1 matching over 9 bases. Germline loops: CDR1 SQVTM, CDR2 ANQGSEA. The trim removed 7 bases at V and 5 bases at J, leaving 8 bases unmatched. This CDR3 comprises 13 residues. The CDR3 bases are TGCAGCGCCCGGGACAGGGTAGGGGAGACCCAGTACTTC. Its protein product is CSARDRVGETQYF. Combining the CDR3 with reference TRBV29-1 and TRBJ2-5 gives the whole variable domain SAVISQKPSRDICQRGTSLTIQCQVDSQVTMMFWYRQQPGQSLTLIATANQGSEATYESGFVIDKFPISRPNLTFSTLTVSNMSPEDSSIYLCSARDRVGETQYFGPGTRLLVL.

V is TRBV7-2 and J is TRBJ1-4; D is unresolved. From germline, CDR1 is SGHTA and CDR2 FQGNSA. The germline V and J ends were trimmed by 2 bases and 2 bases, with 3 bases remaining between them. The CDR3 is 13 amino acids. The CDR3 protein is CASSLPTNEKLFF. Here the CDR3 DNA reads TGTGCCAGCAGCTTACCGACTAATGAAAAACTGTTTTTT.

This chain connects TRBV28 to TRBJ2-3; 9 bases align to TRBD1. The V gene end was trimmed by 4 bases and the J gene end by 6 bases; junction bases not matched to a gene: 8. The CDR3 loop spans 15 amino acids. Germline V gives CDR1 MDHEN, CDR2 SYDVKM. The CDR3 DNA reads TGTGCCAGCAGTTCGCCGGGACAGGGAGGGGATACGCAGTATTTT. Residues: CASSSPGQGGDTQYF.

V usage is TRBV5-4 and J usage is TRBJ2-5; no clear D gene. The germline V gene has CDR1 SGHNT and CDR2 YYREEE (reference sequence). This CDR3 is built from 13 residues. The V gene lost 0 bases and the J gene lost 2 bases, with 5 bases spanning the gap. The chain's CDR3 is CASSLVEQETQYF. CDR3 DNA: TGTGCCAGCAGCTTGGTGGAGCAAGAGACCCAGTACTTC.

In this sample, this clone turned up a few times. Other nucleotide sequences from this sample produce the same CDR3. The rearrangement uses TRBV29-1 and TRBJ2-5, with no clear D. Germline V gene lookup returns CDR1 SQVTM and CDR2 ANQGSEA. Trimming shortened V by 4 bases and J by 4 bases, and 7 bases separated the two germline ends. The CDR3 is 11 amino acids. The CDR3 DNA sequence: TGCAGCGTTGGTCGTTCAGAGACCCAGTACTTC. This gives the protein CSVGRSETQYF.

The V gene is TRBV6-5, the J gene TRBJ1-2, with D maybe TRBD1 (5 bases). V was pared by 6 bases and J by 11 bases, with 16 bases between. From germline, CDR1 is MNHEY and CDR2 SVGAGI. The CDR3 length is 12 residues. CDR3 nucleotide sequence: TGTGCCAGCAGATTCGAACTCGGGGGTTACACCTTC. The encoded protein is CASRFELGGYTF.

The chain carries TRBV27 and TRBJ2-4, with D perhaps matching TRBD2 (5 bases). The CDR3 is made up of 14 amino acids. CDR1 and CDR2 from the germline V gene are MNHEY and SMNVEV (reference sequence). Trimming stripped 5 bases from V and 2 bases from J, with 10 bases between. Here the CDR3 DNA reads TGTGCCAGCAGTCCCCGGACTTCCAAAAACATTCAGTACTTC. Encoded protein: CASSPRTSKNIQYF.

The chain joins TRBV2 to TRBJ2-5, with TRBD2 matching 9 bases. Germline CDR1 SNHLY, CDR2 FYNNEI. The V gene end was trimmed by 0 bases and the J gene end by 1 base; junction bases not matched to a gene: 3. The CDR3 extends over 16 amino acids. For the CDR3, the DNA is TGTGCCAGCAGTGAAGCGACTAGCGGAGCCCAAGAGACCCAGTACTTC. As protein: CASSEATSGAQETQYF.

The sample holds a few counts of this clone. Written as DNA, the CDR3 is TGTGCCAGCAGCCAGACTAGCGGGAGGCCCGAGACCCAGTACTTC. Encoded protein: CASSQTSGRPETQYF. The rearrangement joins TRBV7-2 to TRBJ2-5, with 13 bases matching TRBD2. The CDR3 runs 15 residues. Germline CDR1 reads SGHTA; CDR2 reads FQGNSA. Trimming took 5 bases from V and 5 from J; bases not matched to a gene: 5.

The chain recombines TRBV5-1 with TRBJ2-5, with 9 bases aligning to TRBD2. The CDR3 totals 15 residues. The V segment lost 4 bases and the J segment 2 bases; nucleotides outside the gene matches: 6. Germline V gene lookup returns CDR1 SGHRS and CDR2 YFSETQ. The CDR3 sequence is CASSPGTSWQETQYF. CDR3 sequence (DNA): TGCGCCAGCAGCCCGGGGACTAGCTGGCAAGAGACCCAGTACTTC. The whole variable domain, remainder taken from reference TRBV5-1 and TRBJ2-5, is KAGVTQTPRYLIKTRGQQVTLSCSPISGHRSVSWYQQTPGQGLQFLFEYFSETQRNKGNFPGRFSGRQFSNSRSEMNVSTLELGDSALYLCASSPGTSWQETQYFGPGTRLLVL.

The J gene is TRBJ1-1, the V gene TRBV30; D gene uncertain. Per the germline V gene, CDR1 is GTSNPN and CDR2 is SVGIG (reference sequence). CDR3 size: 12 residues. The V end lost 3 bases, the J end lost 5 bases, and 10 bases lay between the germline ends. CDR3 coding DNA: TGTGCCTGGAGCCCAAGGAATACTGAAGCTTTCTTT. Protein: CAWSPRNTEAFF.

J is TRBJ2-7 and V is TRBV5-6; TRBD1 is a possible D gene (5 bases). Trimming stripped 0 bases from V and 3 bases from J, with 13 bases between. The V gene's germline CDR1 is SGHDT and CDR2 YYEEEE. This CDR3 is 15 amino acids long. CDR3 in amino acids: CASSLGSGHIYEQYF. CDR3 in DNA: TGTGCCAGCAGCTTGGGGTCCGGACATATCTACGAGCAGTACTTC.

This clone was detected only a few times. The gene calls are TRBV28 and TRBJ2-5; 8 positions agree with TRBD2. The CDR3 is 15 amino acids. The V gene's germline CDR1 is MDHEN and CDR2 SYDVKM. V lost 4 bases, J lost 7 bases, and 11 bases stayed unmatched. The CDR3 DNA sequence: TGTGCCAGCAGTTCGCCGGGAGGGCCTCTAGGGACCCAGTACTTC. Translating it yields CASSSPGGPLGTQYF.

V usage is TRBV20-1 and J usage is TRBJ1-1; D uncertain. The germline CDR1 and CDR2 sequences are DFQATT and SNEGSKA (reference sequence). This CDR3 contains 11 residues. Trimming stripped 1 base from V and 3 bases from J, with 3 bases between. This CDR3 reads CSARGHTEAFF. DNA for the CDR3: TGCAGTGCTAGAGGCCACACTGAAGCTTTCTTT.

The chain carries TRBV5-1 and TRBJ2-5; a possible D gene is TRBD2 (6 bases). The CDR3 contains 12 residues. The germline V gene has CDR1 SGHRS and CDR2 YFSETQ. V was shortened by 5 bases and J by 9 bases, with 14 bases between the two germline ends. CDR3: CASRSDYGAQYF. CDR3 sequence (DNA): TGCGCCAGCAGGTCGGACTACGGGGCCCAGTACTTC.

This clone was counted once. The chain couples TRBV9 to TRBJ2-6; perhaps TRBD1 as D (5 bases). Germline CDR1 reads SGDLS; CDR2 reads YYNGEE. V lost 0 bases to trimming and J lost 0 bases, with 13 bases between them. There are 18 residues in the CDR3. This CDR3 reads CASSVVQGGVSGANVLTF. CDR3 in DNA: TGTGCCAGCAGCGTAGTGCAGGGCGGCGTCTCTGGGGCCAACGTCCTGACTTTC.

The J gene is TRBJ1-4, the V gene TRBV28, with a weak D call TRBD1 (5 bases). Germline CDR1 and CDR2: MDHEN and SYDVKM. V lost 3 bases and J 4 bases, leaving 12 bases between the germline ends. The CDR3 runs 15 residues. CDR3 bases: TGTGCCAGCAGTTTCTCCGCGGGACTTAATGAAAAACTGTTTTTT. The encoded protein is CASSFSAGLNEKLFF.

V and J are TRBV5-5 and TRBJ2-3, with 9 bases fitting TRBD2. Unmatched junction bases numbered 7, after V lost 5 bases and J lost 6 bases. The CDR3 is 14 residues long. From germline, CDR1 is SGHKS and CDR2 YYEKEE (reference sequence). CDR3 amino acids: CASSYEREADTQYF. In DNA, the CDR3 is TGTGCCAGCAGTTACGAGCGGGAGGCGGATACGCAGTATTTT. The full variable domain, its missing parts supplied by reference TRBV5-5 and TRBJ2-3, is DAGVTQSPTHLIKTRGQQVTLRCSPISGHKSVSWYQQVLGQGPQFIFQYYEKEERGRGNFPDRFSARQFPNYSSELNVNALLLGDSALYLCASSYEREADTQYFGPGTRLTVL.

The chain employs TRBV19 and TRBJ1-5, with TRBD1 matching 7 bases. Germline CDR1 LNHDA, CDR2 SQIVND (reference sequence). The V segment lost 2 bases and the J segment 10 bases; nucleotides outside the gene matches: 11. The CDR3 covers 15 residues. The CDR3 nucleotides read TGTGCCAGTAGTATAAAACCAGACAGGGAGGTTCCCCAGCATTTT. Its protein product is CASSIKPDREVPQHF.

V and J are TRBV5-1 and TRBJ1-2; TRBD1 agrees at 9 bases. V was pared by 3 bases and J by 4 bases, with 7 bases of the junction left unmatched. CDR1 SGHRS and CDR2 YFSETQ come from the germline V gene. The CDR3 spans 15 residues. CDR3 sequence (DNA): TGCGCCAGCAGCTCCCAGGGACAGGGCGCCTATGGCTACACCTTC. This gives the protein CASSSQGQGAYGYTF.

The V call is TRBV2, the J call TRBJ2-1; no clear D. This CDR3 is 13 amino acids long. CDR1 and CDR2 (germline): SNHLY, FYNNEI. Trimming removed 3 bases from V and 12 bases from J, with 15 bases in between. The CDR3 loop is CASSDLPLSRQFF. The DNA of the CDR3 is TGTGCCAGCAGTGATCTCCCGTTGAGTCGGCAGTTCTTC.

The V gene is TRBV6-5, the J gene TRBJ2-3, with TRBD2 matching 10 bases. The CDR3 sequence is 13 residues long. Losses at the gene ends were 4 bases for V and 7 bases for J; bases not matched to a gene: 2. The germline V gene encodes CDR1 MNHEY and CDR2 SVGAGI. CDR3 in amino acids: CASSSGLANTQYF. CDR3 in DNA: TGTGCCAGCAGTTCGGGACTAGCGAATACGCAGTATTTT.

V usage is TRBV9 and J usage is TRBJ2-5; 10 nucleotides agree with TRBD1. Trimming removed 5 bases from V and 4 bases from J; junction bases left unmatched: 8. This CDR3 spans 15 amino acids. Germline CDR1 and CDR2: SGDLS and YYNGEE. The CDR3 sequence is CASREGQGGRETQYF. CDR3 DNA: TGTGCCAGCAGAGAAGGACAGGGGGGTCGAGAGACCCAGTACTTC.

The chain combines TRBV7-2 with TRBJ2-3; 7 bases line up with TRBD1. Germline-derived CDR1 and CDR2 are SGHTA and FQGNSA. Unmatched junction bases numbered 7, after V lost 1 base and J lost 6 bases. The length of the CDR3 is 15 residues. CDR3 in DNA: TGTGCCAGCAGCTTAGGAGGACAGGCGTCCGATACGCAGTATTTT. This codes for CASSLGGQASDTQYF.

This chain connects TRBV6-5 to TRBJ2-2; possibly TRBD1 for D (5 bases). The V and J ends lost 4 bases and 3 bases respectively, with 12 bases between them. There are 15 residues in the CDR3. Germline CDR1 MNHEY, CDR2 SVGAGI. This CDR3 reads CASSLQGLDTGELFF. The CDR3 nucleotides read TGTGCCAGCAGTTTGCAGGGTTTGGACACCGGGGAGCTGTTTTTT.

CDR3 protein: CASSELDRGDTQYF. For the CDR3, the DNA is TGTGCCAGCAGTGAACTCGACAGGGGGGATACGCAGTATTTT. This chain uses TRBV2 with TRBJ2-3; 9 nucleotides line up with TRBD1. The V and J ends lost 2 bases and 6 bases, in that order; junction bases with no gene match: 3. CDR3 size: 14 residues. Germline V lookup: CDR1 SNHLY, CDR2 FYNNEI.

The J gene is TRBJ2-3, the V gene TRBV15; D ambiguous. The germline CDR1 and CDR2 sequences are LNHNV and YYDKDF (reference sequence). With 6 bases removed from V and 2 bases from J, the gap between germline ends came to 9 bases. CDR3 size: 13 residues. CDR3 sequence (DNA): TGTGCCACCAGAGACCTCCTCACAGATACGCAGTATTTT. It yields the protein CATRDLLTDTQYF.

This clone has just a few counts. V and J are TRBV5-1 and TRBJ2-7; 8 positions match TRBD1. J lost 5 bases, V lost 2 bases, and 3 bases had no gene match. The CDR3 loop spans 13 amino acids. Germline values: CDR1 SGHRS, CDR2 YFSETQ. DNA for the CDR3: TGCGCCAGCAGCTTAATACAGGGGGACGAGCAGTACTTC. Protein product: CASSLIQGDEQYF.

This sequence joins TRBV7-3 and TRBJ2-7; D possibly corresponds to TRBD2 (5 bases). The CDR3 runs to 13 residues. CDR1 is SGHTA and CDR2 is FQGTGA in the germline V gene. V lost 2 bases and J 3 bases, leaving 8 bases between the germline ends. The CDR3 sequence: CASSLGLHYEQYF. DNA of the CDR3: TGTGCCAGCAGCTTAGGACTCCACTACGAGCAGTACTTC.